This T cell receptor beta chain was recorded in a study of PD-L1 blockade in urothelial cancer. Study at large: About 85% of the roughly 30 patients were males with bladder-origin urothelial cancer. At 6 weeks and at 3 weeks (second dose) after treatment start, blood was analyzed.

This clone was recorded a few times. Germline CDR1 MGHRA, CDR2 YSYEKL. Unmatched junction bases numbered 6, after V lost 1 base and J lost 3 bases. This CDR3 has 16 residues. Time point: peripheral blood 6 weeks after treatment start. Clones were sequenced by immunoSEQ multiplex PCR, and TCRdb holds only the in-frame ones, with some missing. Of around 48,000 clones in the sample, approximately 83% were seen once. V gene TRBV4-1 combines with J gene TRBJ2-3; 8 bases are shared with TRBD2. This TCR came from a man aged 55 to 70 with urothelial cancer. This specimen consisted of PBMCs, obtained around atezolizumab (anti-PD-L1) treatment. CDR3 residues: CASSQVPSGGTDTQYF. The CDR3 region has the DNA TGCGCCAGCAGCCAAGTCCCCAGCGGGGGAACAGATACGCAGTATTTT.